The next 11 T cell receptor beta chains were all read from a single sample in a study of sequential checkpoint blockade in melanoma. Using immunoSEQ multiplex PCR, the repertoire was profiled, and TCRdb retains in-frame clones only, with some absent. The table includes about 32,000 clones, 82% detected once. Indicated treatment: randomized to nivolumab then ipilimumab (arm A) or the reverse (arm B). Here the sequenced sample was CD8+ T cells sorted from blood (inferred from file names), taken from a patient given nivolumab and ipilimumab in sequence. The receptors were gathered from a human donor with melanoma.

The chain carries TRBV28 and TRBJ2-7; perhaps TRBD1 as D (6 bases). The CDR3 consists of 15 residues. Germline V CDR1 and CDR2: MDHEN, SYDVKM. V was cut by 3 bases and J by 2 bases, with 14 bases left in between. The CDR3 sequence: CASSFPGDGTYEQYF. The CDR3 nucleotides read TGTGCCAGCAGTTTCCCAGGGGATGGTACCTACGAGCAGTACTTC.

The chain has TRBV5-4 and TRBJ2-5; 7 bases align to TRBD2. The J call may be faulty, since TRBJ2-7 better matches the DNA end. CDR3 length equals 13 residues. From germline, CDR1 is SGHNT and CDR2 YYREEE (reference sequence). CDR3 sequence: CASSREGRHEQYF. The CDR3 DNA reads as TGTGCCAGCAGCAGGGAGGGGAGGCACGAGCAGTACTTC.

This rearrangement joins TRBV27 to TRBJ2-7; TRBD2 is a possible D gene (5 bases). This CDR3 is 14 amino acids long. Germline CDR1 and CDR2: MNHEY and SMNVEV (reference sequence). V lost 4 bases to trimming and J lost 3 bases, with 13 bases between them. The CDR3 region is CASSSRGGLYEQYF. DNA of the CDR3: TGTGCCAGCAGTTCCCGCGGAGGTCTCTACGAGCAGTACTTC.

This clone showed up just once. The rearrangement links TRBV5-1 to TRBJ2-2, with D possibly TRBD1 on 6 matching bases. V lost 2 bases and J lost 4, with 15 bases in between. CDR1 and CDR2 (germline): SGHRS, YFSETQ. The CDR3 is 16 amino acids. The CDR3 spells CASSFLRGQSTGELFF. The CDR3 DNA follows: TGCGCCAGCAGCTTCCTACGCGGACAGAGCACCGGGGAGCTGTTTTTT.

Relative to its sample, this clone is medium-sized (0.01 to 0.1%). V gene TRBV30 combines with J gene TRBJ2-7; D might be TRBD2 (6 bases). With 0 bases removed from V and 7 bases from J, the gap between germline ends came to 13 bases. Germline V gene data show CDR1 as GTSNPN and CDR2 as SVGIG (reference sequence). The CDR3 has 13 amino acids. The CDR3 sequence is CAWSVGGSGEQYF. The DNA for the CDR3 is TGTGCCTGGAGTGTGGGGGGATCGGGGGAGCAGTACTTC.

This rearrangement joins TRBV7-9 to TRBJ2-1, with D unresolved. Trimming took 5 bases from V and 0 from J, leaving 14 bases between them. CDR1 and CDR2 (germline): SEHNR, FQNEAQ (reference sequence). The CDR3 sequence is 16 residues long. The CDR3 DNA reads TGTGCCAGCAGCCTTTCCAGTGCCTTCTCCTACAATGAGCAGTTCTTC. This gives the protein CASSLSSAFSYNEQFF.

The table lists this clone with a few counts. This chain connects TRBV4-1 to TRBJ1-2; 11 bases are a match to TRBD1. Per the germline V gene, CDR1 is MGHRA and CDR2 is YSYEKL. This CDR3 contains 15 residues. The trim removed 3 bases at V and 4 bases at J, leaving 4 bases unmatched. CDR3 DNA: TGCGCCAGCAGCCACGGACAGGGGGCGACCTATGGCTACACCTTC. It translates to CASSHGQGATYGYTF.

The CDR3: CATLIKTDRGIGSTNEKLFF. DNA of the CDR3: TGTGCCACCCTCATCAAAACCGACAGGGGGATTGGATCAACTAATGAAAAACTGTTTTTT. This chain joins TRBV5-4 and TRBJ1-4, with TRBD1 matching over 9 bases. Looked up from germline, CDR1 is SGHNT and CDR2 is YYREEE (reference sequence). J was trimmed by 0 bases and V by 9 bases; bases with no gene match: 21. CDR3 length: 20 residues. Drawing the rest from reference TRBV5-4 and TRBJ1-4, the complete variable domain is ETGVTQSPTHLIKTRGQQVTLRCSSQSGHNTVSWYQQALGQGPQFIFQYYREEENGRGNFPPRFSGLQFPNYSSELNVNALELDDSALYLCATLIKTDRGIGSTNEKLFFGSGTQLSVL.

The chain links TRBV6-5 to TRBJ2-7; 9 bases map to TRBD1. CDR3 size: 15 residues. V trimming: 5 bases; J trimming: 3 bases; junction bases outside the gene matches: 8. CDR1 and CDR2 from the germline V gene are MNHEY and SVGAGI. CDR3 DNA sequence: TGTGCCAGCAGTCCTCGACAGGGGGTATTCTACGAGCAGTACTTC. Protein: CASSPRQGVFYEQYF.

This clone was seen only once. A much larger clone lies one base from this, so it may be a read error. Because it lacks the conserved phenylalanine or tryptophan at the end, this CDR3 is likely a read error. J is TRBJ1-1 and V is TRBV30, with D perhaps TRBD1 (5 bases). This CDR3 has 13 residues. Trimming took 3 bases from V and 6 from J, leaving 14 bases between them. Germline CDR1 reads GTSNPN; CDR2 reads SVGIG (reference sequence). The chain's CDR3 is CAWRGHGVPEAFL. The CDR3 nucleotides read TGTGCCTGGAGGGGGCATGGAGTTCCTGAAGCTTTCCTT.

The chain recombines TRBV30 with TRBJ2-7; 10 nucleotides match TRBD2. Germline CDR1 and CDR2: GTSNPN and SVGIG (reference sequence). Germline trimming cut 0 bases from V and 11 bases from J; bases unmatched to any gene: 10. The CDR3 has 14 amino acids. The CDR3 nucleotides read TGTGCCTGGAGTGTGGGGCTAGCGGGGGCCGCCGAGTACTTC. Its protein product is CAWSVGLAGAAEYF.